This TCR beta chain is drawn from a study of T cell clonality in common variable immunodeficiency. This CDR3 has 14 amino acids. V was trimmed by 6 bases and J by 7 bases, leaving 21 bases between them. Germline V CDR1 and CDR2: DFQATT, SNEGSKA (reference sequence). Measured with immunoSEQ multiplex PCR; TCRdb has only the in-frame clones, and not every one. The data show around 52,000 clones, with none appearing a single time. This clone was seen repeatedly, ten times or more. The read ends 3 residues shy of where the CDR3 ends; the end is completed using the germline J gene. Sequencing used peripheral blood mononuclear cells. J is TRBJ1-2 and V is TRBV20-1; D remains unclear. The sequence derives from a person aged 18 to 75 in good health. This CDR3 is CSAAEDGVIGGYTF. Partial CDR3 DNA: TGCAGTGCCGCCGAGGACGGGGTGATAGGTGGC.